The entry that follows covers one T cell receptor beta chain sequence. The antigen is unknown. This entry comes from a study of T cells in Graves' hyperthyroidism and ophthalmopathy. As for the study in general: Upon initial diagnosis and before any treatment, peripheral blood was collected.

There are 15 residues in the CDR3. V lost 4 bases and J 4 bases, leaving 17 bases between the germline ends. Germline lookup yields CDR1 SGDLS and CDR2 YYNGEE. Study-wide results and caveats: In the blood, most expanded thyroid clonotypes above 0.001 appeared as well.

Using RNA transcripts as the source, TCR beta CDR3 regions were amplified. First-round RT-PCR of the TCR CDR3 relied on the HTBI primer set. TCRdb re-analysed the multiplex PCR reads in MiXCR, keeping a single row per CDR3 protein. Of more than 600,000 distinct CDR3 sequences listed, about 17% are singletons. The genes are TRBV9 and TRBJ2-5; tentatively, D is TRBD1 or TRBD2 (6 bases each). This TCR was sampled from a man younger than 35 with Graves' hyperthyroidism. The sample comprised blood. CDR3 sequence: CASSQGASGAETQYF. The CDR3 bases are TGTGCCAGCAGCCAAGGTGCATCGGGGGCAGAGACCCAGTACTTC.